Sequencing of this T cell receptor (beta chain) was carried out in a study of OX40 agonist ivuxolimab in advanced cancers. Turning to the study itself: Partial responses were observed in three patients, of whom one had hepatocellular carcinoma and two had cutaneous melanoma.

As to this clone: The antigen remains unidentified.

Findings and limits, study-wide: People who partly responded at 0.1-3.0 mg/kg had some of the least clonal expansion seen. Both CD4+ and CD8+ T cell populations in blood had undergone clonal expansion by week 6 at 0.1 to 3.0 mg/kg.

The V end was cut by 1 base, the J end by 7 bases, with 14 bases between. Germline-derived CDR1 and CDR2 are SGHRS and YFSETQ. The CDR3 totals 15 residues. Libraries were prepared by immunoSEQ multiplex PCR; TCRdb keeps only in-frame clonotypes and omits some of them. The table includes about 76,000 clones, almost 85% detected once. The TCR comes from an adult with an advanced solid tumor such as melanoma, head and neck, liver or kidney cancer. This specimen consisted of CD4+ or CD8+ T cells sorted from blood, obtained in a trial of the OX40 agonist ivuxolimab. The chain has TRBV5-1 and TRBJ1-4; D might be TRBD1 (5 bases). CDR3 nucleotides: TGCGCCAGCAGCTTGCAGTCAGGGATCGGTGAAAAACTGTTTTTT. Translating it yields CASSLQSGIGEKLFF.